This T cell receptor beta chain appears in the sequencing data of a study of T cell responses to AZD1222 COVID-19 vaccine. This clone has just one count. The target antigen is unknown. Sequencing used immunoSEQ multiplex PCR; TCRdb keeps in-frame clones, though not all of them. The repertoire includes 130,000 to 150,000 clones, 75% to 85% of them detected once, and about 4% sits in the top ten. Germline-derived CDR1 and CDR2 are LNHDA and SQIVND (reference sequence). V was trimmed by 6 bases and J by 14 bases, leaving 35 bases between them. The length of the CDR3 is 19 residues. General study findings and limits: It was only a handful of AZD1222 recipients who were seropositive at baseline. Clonal diversity was possibly underestimated; the donors were predominantly white British and more often female. Spike-spanning, vaccine-associated CD4 TCRs were dominant at 160-218 and 743-854.

The chain links TRBV19 to TRBJ1-6; possible D gene TRBD1, 5 bases. The clonotype originates from an adult in good health. This material consisted of peripheral blood, taken on day 0 of MenACWY control vaccination. For the CDR3, the DNA is TGTGCCAGTAGGGTTACAGCCTCAGGGTCGTATTTGGGCCTTTCGGCCCTCCACTTT. This gives the protein CASRVTASGSYLGLSALHF.